Reported below is one T cell receptor beta chain. What it recognizes is unknown. The donors were part of the validation cohort of 95 to 150 subjects. That cohort was separate from the first cohort, which comprised some 670 subjects. Clones were sequenced by immunoSEQ multiplex PCR, and TCRdb holds only the in-frame ones, with some missing. The repertoire has roughly 68,000 clones, 96% of them found once; the top ten carry about 4.6%. The sample is drawn from a study of cytomegalovirus exposure and HLA in healthy donors. Study outcomes and limitations: Rarity characterized most TCR sequences, yet some public TCRs appeared in many donors. The authors listed 150 to 200 TCR beta chains as cytomegalovirus-associated. Cytomegalovirus status was reportedly diagnosed by the classifier with high specificity and sensitivity.

The trim removed 1 base at V and 5 bases at J, leaving 4 bases unmatched. Germline CDR1 is LGHNA and CDR2 is YSLEER. This CDR3 contains 15 residues. Sequenced: PBMCs. The origin of this receptor is a young woman in good health and CMV-seropositive. The gene calls are TRBV4-3 and TRBJ2-1; TRBD1 agrees at 8 bases. The CDR3 DNA reads as TGCGCCAGCAGCCAAGGGACAGGGCCCAACAATGAGCAGTTCTTC. It specifies CASSQGTGPNNEQFF.